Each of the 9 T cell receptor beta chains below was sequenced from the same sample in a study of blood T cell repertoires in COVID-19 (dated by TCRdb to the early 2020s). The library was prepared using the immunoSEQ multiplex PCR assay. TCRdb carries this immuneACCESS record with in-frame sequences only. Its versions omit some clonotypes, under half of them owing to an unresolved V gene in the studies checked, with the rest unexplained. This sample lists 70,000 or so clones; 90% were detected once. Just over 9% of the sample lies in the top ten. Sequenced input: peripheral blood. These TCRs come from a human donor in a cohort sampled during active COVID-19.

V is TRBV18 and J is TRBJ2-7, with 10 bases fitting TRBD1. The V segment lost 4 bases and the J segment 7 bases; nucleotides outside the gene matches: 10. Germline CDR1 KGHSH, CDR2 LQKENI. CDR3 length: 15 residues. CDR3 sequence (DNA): TGTGCCAGCTCACAACTGGGACAGGGGCTCGGGGAGCAGTACTTC. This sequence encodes CASSQLGQGLGEQYF.

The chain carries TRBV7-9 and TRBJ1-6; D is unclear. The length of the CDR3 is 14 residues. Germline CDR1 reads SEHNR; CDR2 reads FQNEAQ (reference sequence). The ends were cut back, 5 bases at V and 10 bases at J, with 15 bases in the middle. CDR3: CASSHQREDSPLHF. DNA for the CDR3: TGTGCCAGCAGCCATCAAAGGGAGGACTCACCCCTCCACTTT.

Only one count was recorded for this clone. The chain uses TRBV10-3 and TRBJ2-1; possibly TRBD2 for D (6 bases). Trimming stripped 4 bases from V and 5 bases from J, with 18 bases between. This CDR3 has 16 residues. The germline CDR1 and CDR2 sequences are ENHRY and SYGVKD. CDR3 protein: CAISALLAGNHNEQFF. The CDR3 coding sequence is TGTGCCATCAGTGCCCTACTCGCGGGGAACCACAATGAGCAGTTCTTC.

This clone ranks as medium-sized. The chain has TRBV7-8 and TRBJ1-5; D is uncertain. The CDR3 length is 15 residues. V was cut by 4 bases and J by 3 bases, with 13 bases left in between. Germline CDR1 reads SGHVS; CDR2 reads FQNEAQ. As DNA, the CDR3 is TGTGCCAGCAGCTGGGAAGCGGGCTCCAATCAGCCCCAGCATTTT. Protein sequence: CASSWEAGSNQPQHF.

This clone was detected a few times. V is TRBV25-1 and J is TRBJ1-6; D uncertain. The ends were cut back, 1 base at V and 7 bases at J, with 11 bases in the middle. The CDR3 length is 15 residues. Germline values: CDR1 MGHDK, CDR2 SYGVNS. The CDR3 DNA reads TGTGCCAGCAGTGAATCCCCAGGAGGCAATTCACCCCTCCACTTT. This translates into CASSESPGGNSPLHF.

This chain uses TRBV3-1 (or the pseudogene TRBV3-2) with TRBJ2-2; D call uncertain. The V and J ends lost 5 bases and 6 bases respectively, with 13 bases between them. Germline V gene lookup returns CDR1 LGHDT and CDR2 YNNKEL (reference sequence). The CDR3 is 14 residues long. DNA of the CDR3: TGTGCCAGCAGCTCCGACCGTGGGCCCGGGGAGCTGTTTTTT. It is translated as CASSSDRGPGELFF.

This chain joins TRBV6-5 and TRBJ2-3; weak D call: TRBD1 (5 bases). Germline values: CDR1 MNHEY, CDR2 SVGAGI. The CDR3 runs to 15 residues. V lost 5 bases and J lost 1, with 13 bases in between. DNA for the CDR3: TGTGCCAGCAGTACAATAACACAGGGCACAGATACGCAGTATTTT. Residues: CASSTITQGTDTQYF.

The chain's CDR3 is CASSPNRQSEQYF. Written as DNA, the CDR3 is TGTGCCAGCTCACCCAACAGACAGTCCGAGCAGTACTTC. The gene calls are TRBV18 and TRBJ2-7; D perhaps matches TRBD1 (5 bases). With 3 bases removed from V and 6 bases from J, the gap between germline ends came to 12 bases. The germline CDR1 and CDR2 sequences are KGHSH and LQKENI. This CDR3 is 13 amino acids long.

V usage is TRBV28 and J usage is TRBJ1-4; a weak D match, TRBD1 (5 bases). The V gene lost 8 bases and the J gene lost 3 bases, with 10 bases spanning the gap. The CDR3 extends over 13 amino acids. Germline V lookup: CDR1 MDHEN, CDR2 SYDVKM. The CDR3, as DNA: TGTGCCAGCCTTAGGGGCCCTAATGAAAAACTGTTTTTT. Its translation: CASLRGPNEKLFF.